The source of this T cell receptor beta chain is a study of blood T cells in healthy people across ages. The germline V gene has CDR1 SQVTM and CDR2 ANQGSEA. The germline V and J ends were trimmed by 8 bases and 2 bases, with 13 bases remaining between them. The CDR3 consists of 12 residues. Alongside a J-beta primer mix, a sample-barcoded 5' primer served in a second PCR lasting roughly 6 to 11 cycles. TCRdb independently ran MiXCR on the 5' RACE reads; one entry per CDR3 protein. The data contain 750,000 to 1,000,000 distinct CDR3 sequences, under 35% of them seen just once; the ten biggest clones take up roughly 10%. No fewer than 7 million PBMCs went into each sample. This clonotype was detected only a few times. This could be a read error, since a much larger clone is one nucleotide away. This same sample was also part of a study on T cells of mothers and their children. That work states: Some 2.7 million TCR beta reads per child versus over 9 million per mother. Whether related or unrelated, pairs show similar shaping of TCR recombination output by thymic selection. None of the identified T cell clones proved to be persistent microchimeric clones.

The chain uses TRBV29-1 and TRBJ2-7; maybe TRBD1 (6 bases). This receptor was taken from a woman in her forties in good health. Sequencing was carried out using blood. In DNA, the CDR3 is TGCAGCTGCGAGGACAGAGCCTACGAGCAGTACTTC. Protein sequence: CSCEDRAYEQYF.